The source of this T cell receptor (beta chain) is a study of beta chain features in type 1 diabetes. General observations from the study: The question left open here concerned HLA type influencing TCRB rearrangement. Among all four CD4+ subsets, Type 1 diabetes patients had TCRB CDR3s that were moderately but significantly shorter. The study notes PCR might favor shorter templates equally in patients and controls. It was among patients, rather than healthy donors, that naive, central memory and Treg TCRB repertoires appeared more similar.

Cell sorting via CD45RO/CCR7/CD25/CD127/CD95/CD27 was performed to obtain CD4+ naive, central memory, regulatory and stem cell-like memory cells. Per germline, CDR1 SGHAT and CDR2 FQNNGV. V dropped 1 base and J dropped 7 bases, with 11 bases sitting between them. This CDR3 contains 14 residues. Investigators reverse transcribed all isolated RNA, so they sequenced expressed TCRB transcripts. Profiling relied on immunoSEQ multiplex PCR, and the TCRdb table lists in-frame clones only, not all of them. The profile shows over 40,000 clones, approximately 70% of them singletons. A single count supports this clone. Its cognate antigen is unknown.

Material for sequencing was Tregs from blood. The receptor comes from a man in his thirties or forties with type 1 diabetes. Some clones in this sample may be carry-over from other donors' samples. The J gene is TRBJ1-5, the V gene TRBV11-2; perhaps TRBD1 as D (6 bases). CDR3 sequence reads: CASSLAGGGQPQHF. The CDR3 region has the DNA TGTGCCAGCAGCTTAGCGGGGGGCGGACAGCCCCAGCATTTT. The full variable domain, rest sourced from reference TRBV11-2 and TRBJ1-5, is EAGVAQSPRYKIIEKRQSVAFWCNPISGHATLYWYQQILGQGPKLLIQFQNNGVVDDSQLPKDRFSAERLKGVDSTLKIQPAKLEDSAVYLCASSLAGGGQPQHFGDGTRLSIL.